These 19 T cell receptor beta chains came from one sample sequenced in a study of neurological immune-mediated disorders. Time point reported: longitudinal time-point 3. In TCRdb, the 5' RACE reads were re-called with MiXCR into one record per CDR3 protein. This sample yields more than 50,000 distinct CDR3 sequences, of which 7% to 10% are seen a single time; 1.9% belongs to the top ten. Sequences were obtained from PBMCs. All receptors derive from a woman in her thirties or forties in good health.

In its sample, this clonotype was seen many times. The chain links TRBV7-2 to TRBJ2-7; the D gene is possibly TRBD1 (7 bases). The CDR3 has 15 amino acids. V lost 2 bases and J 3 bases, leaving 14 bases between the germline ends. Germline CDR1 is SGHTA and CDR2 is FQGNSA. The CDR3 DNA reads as TGTGCCAGCAGCTTAACGGCAGGGGGGAGCTACGAGCAGTACTTC. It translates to CASSLTAGGSYEQYF.

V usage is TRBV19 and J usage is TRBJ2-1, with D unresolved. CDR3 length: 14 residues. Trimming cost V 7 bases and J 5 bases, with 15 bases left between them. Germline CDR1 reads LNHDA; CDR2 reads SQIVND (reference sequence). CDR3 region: CASMGGPGNNEQFF. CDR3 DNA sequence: TGTGCCAGTATGGGCGGCCCGGGCAACAATGAGCAGTTCTTC.

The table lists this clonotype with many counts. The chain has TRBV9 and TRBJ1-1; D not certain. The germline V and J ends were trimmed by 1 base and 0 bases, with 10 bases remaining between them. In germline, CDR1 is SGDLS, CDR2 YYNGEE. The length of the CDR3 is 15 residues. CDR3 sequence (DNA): TGTGCCAGCAGCGTAAGTGCGGCGTTGAACACTGAAGCTTTCTTT. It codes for CASSVSAALNTEAFF.

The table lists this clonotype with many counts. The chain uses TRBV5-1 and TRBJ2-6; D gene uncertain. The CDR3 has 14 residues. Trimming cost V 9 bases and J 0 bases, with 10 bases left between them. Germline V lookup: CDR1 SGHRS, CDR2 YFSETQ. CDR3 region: CATGLTSGANVLTF. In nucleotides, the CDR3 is TGCGCCACCGGGTTGACCTCTGGGGCCAACGTCCTGACTTTC.

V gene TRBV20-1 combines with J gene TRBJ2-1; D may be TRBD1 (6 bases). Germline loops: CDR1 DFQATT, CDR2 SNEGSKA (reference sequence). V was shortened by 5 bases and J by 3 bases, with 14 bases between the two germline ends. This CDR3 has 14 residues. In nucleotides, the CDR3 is TGCAGTGCTGAAGCGCGACAGGACTACAATGAGCAGTTCTTC. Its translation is CSAEARQDYNEQFF.

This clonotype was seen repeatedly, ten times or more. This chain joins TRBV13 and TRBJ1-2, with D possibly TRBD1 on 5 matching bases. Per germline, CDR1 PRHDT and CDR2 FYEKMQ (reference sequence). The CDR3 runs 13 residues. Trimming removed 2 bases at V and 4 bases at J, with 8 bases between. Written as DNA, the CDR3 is TGTGCCAGCAGCTTACAGGGAAGCTATGGCTACACCTTC. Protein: CASSLQGSYGYTF.

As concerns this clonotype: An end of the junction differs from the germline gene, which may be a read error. CDR3 sequence reads: CASSIGRRGEKLFF. CDR3 nucleotides: TGTGCCAGCAGCATAGGCAGAAGGGGCGAAAAACTCTTTTTT. The gene calls are TRBV11-2 and TRBJ1-4; TRBD1 might be the D (5 bases). The CDR3 consists of 14 residues. CDR1 and CDR2 from the germline V gene are SGHAT and FQNNGV.

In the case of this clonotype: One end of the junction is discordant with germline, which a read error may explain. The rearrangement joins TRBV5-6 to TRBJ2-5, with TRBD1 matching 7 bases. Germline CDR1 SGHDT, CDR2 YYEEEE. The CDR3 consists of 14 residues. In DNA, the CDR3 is TGCGCCAGCAGCTGGGGACAGTACCAAGAGACCCAGTACTTC. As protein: CASSWGQYQETQYF.

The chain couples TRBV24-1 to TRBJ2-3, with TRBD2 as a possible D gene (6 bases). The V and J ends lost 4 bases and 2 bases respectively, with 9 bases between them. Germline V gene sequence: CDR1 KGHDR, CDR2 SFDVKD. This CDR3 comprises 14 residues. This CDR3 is CATSEEGDTDTQYF. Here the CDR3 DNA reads TGTGCCACCAGTGAGGAGGGTGACACAGATACGCAGTATTTT.

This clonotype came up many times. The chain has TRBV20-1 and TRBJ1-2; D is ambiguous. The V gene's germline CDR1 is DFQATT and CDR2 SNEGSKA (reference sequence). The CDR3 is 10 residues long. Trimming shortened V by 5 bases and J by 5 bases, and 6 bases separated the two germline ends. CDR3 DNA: TGCAGTGCTTATGAGTATGGCTACACCTTC. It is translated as CSAYEYGYTF.

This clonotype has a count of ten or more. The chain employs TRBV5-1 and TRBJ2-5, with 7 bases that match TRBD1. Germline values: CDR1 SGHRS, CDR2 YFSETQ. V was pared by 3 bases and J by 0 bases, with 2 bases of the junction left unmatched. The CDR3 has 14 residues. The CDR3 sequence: CASSSTGNQETQYF. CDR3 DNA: TGCGCCAGCAGCTCGACAGGGAACCAAGAGACCCAGTACTTC.

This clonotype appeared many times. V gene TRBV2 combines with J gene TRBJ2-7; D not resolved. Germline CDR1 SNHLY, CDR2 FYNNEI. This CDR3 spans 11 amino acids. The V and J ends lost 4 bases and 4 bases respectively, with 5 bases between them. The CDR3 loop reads CASSGAYEQYF. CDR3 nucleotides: TGTGCCAGCAGTGGAGCATACGAGCAGTACTTC.

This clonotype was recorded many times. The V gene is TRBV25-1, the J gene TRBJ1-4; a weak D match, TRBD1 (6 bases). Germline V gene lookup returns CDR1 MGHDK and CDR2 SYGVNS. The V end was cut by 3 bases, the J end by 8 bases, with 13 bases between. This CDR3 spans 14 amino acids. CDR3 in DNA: TGTGCCAGCAGTGAGGGGGGGGCGGCGGAAAAACTGTTTTTT. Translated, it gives CASSEGGAAEKLFF.

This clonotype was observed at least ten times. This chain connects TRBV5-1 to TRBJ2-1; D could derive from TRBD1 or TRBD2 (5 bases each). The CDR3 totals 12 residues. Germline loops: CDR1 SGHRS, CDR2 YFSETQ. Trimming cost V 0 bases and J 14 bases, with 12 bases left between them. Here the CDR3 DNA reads TGCGCCAGCAGCTTGGGAGGGGATAACGAGTTCTTC. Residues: CASSLGGDNEFF.

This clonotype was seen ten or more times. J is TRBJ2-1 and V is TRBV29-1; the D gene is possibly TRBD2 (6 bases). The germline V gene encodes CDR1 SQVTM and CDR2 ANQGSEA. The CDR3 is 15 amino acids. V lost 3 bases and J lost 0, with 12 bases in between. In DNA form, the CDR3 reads TGCAGCGTTGAGGGGGGTCAAACCTCCTACAATGAGCAGTTCTTC. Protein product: CSVEGGQTSYNEQFF.

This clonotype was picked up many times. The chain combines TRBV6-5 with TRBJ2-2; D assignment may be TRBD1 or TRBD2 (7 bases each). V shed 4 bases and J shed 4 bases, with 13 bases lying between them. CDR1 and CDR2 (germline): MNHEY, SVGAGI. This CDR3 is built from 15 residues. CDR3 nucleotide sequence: TGTGCCAGCAGTTTGCAGGGGGGGGGCACCGGGGAGCTGTTTTTT. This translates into CASSLQGGGTGELFF.

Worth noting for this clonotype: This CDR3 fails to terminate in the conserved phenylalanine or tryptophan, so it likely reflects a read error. The CDR3 nucleotides are TGTGCCAGCAGCTCAGCACAGGGCTACGAGCAGTACTTA. Its translation is CASSSAQGYEQYL. The chain employs TRBV7-9 and TRBJ2-7; TRBD1 is a possible D gene (6 bases). There are 13 residues in the CDR3. Trimming removed 4 bases from V and 3 bases from J, with 10 bases in between. CDR1 is SEHNR, CDR2 FQNEAQ, per germline (reference sequence).

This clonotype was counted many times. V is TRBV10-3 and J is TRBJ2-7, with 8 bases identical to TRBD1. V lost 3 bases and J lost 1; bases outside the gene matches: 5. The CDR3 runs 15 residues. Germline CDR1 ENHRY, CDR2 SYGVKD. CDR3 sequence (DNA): TGTGCCATCAGTGAACGGACAGGGCTTTCCTACGAGCAGTACTTC. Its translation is CAISERTGLSYEQYF.

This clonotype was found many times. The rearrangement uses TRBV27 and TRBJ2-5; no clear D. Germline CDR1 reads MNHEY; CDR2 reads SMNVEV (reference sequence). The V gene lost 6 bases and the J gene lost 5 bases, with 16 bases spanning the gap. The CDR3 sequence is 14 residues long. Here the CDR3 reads CASRDLKGGETQYF. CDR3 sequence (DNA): TGTGCCAGCAGGGATCTAAAGGGCGGCGAGACCCAGTACTTC.